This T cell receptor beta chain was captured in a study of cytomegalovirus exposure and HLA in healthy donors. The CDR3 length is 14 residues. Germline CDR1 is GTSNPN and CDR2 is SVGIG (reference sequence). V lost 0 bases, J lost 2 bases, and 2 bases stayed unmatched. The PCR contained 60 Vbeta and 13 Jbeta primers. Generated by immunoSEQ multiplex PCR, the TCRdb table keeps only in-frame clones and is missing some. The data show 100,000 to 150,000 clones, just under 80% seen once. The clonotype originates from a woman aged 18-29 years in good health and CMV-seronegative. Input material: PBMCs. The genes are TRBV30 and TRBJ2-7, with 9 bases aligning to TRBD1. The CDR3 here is CAWSVGTGPYEQYF. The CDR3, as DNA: TGTGCCTGGAGTGTTGGGACAGGGCCCTACGAGCAGTACTTC.